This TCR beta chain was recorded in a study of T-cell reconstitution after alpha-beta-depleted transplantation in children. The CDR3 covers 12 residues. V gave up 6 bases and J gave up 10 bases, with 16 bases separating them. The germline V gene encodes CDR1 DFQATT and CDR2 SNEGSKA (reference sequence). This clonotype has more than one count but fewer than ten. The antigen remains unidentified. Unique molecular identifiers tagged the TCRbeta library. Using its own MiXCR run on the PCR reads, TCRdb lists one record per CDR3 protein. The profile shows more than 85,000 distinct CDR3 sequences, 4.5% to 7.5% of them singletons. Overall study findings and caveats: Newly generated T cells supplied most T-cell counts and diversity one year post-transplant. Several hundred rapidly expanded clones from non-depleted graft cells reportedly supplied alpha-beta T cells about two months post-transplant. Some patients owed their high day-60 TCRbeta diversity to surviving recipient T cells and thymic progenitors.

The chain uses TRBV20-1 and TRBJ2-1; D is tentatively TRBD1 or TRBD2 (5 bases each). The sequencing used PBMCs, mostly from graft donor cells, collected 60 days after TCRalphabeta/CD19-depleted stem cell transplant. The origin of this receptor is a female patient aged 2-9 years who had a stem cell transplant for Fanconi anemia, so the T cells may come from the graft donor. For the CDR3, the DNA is TGCAGTGCCCGGCGTCGGGGCGGAGAGCAGTTCTTC. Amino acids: CSARRRGGEQFF.